This T cell receptor beta chain stems from a study of T-cell reconstitution after alpha-beta-depleted transplantation in children. Preparation of the TCRbeta library involved a method that used unique molecular identifiers. From the PCR reads, TCRdb called clonotypes with MiXCR, one entry per CDR3 protein. The sample gives approximately 200,000 distinct CDR3 sequences, just over 14% of which show up once; around 14% is in the top ten. The V gene's germline CDR1 is MDHEN and CDR2 SYDVKM. The J segment lost 4 bases and the V segment lost 3 bases, leaving 8 bases of the junction unmatched. The CDR3 runs 15 residues.

This chain uses TRBV28 with TRBJ2-7; TRBD2 matches at 8 bases. This TCR derives from a human donor who donated a stem cell graft to a child with acute lymphoblastic leukemia. The source material was PBMCs from the stem cell graft donor, sampled from the stem cell graft. The CDR3 DNA is TGTGCCAGCAGTTTTCGCGGGAGGACGAGATACGAGCAGTACTTC. Amino acid sequence: CASSFRGRTRYEQYF.